This passage covers 5 T cell receptor beta chains from one sample sequenced in a study of T cells in Graves' hyperthyroidism and ophthalmopathy. RNA transcripts provided the source from which TCR beta CDR3 regions were amplified. The HTBI set primed first-round TCR CDR3 RT-PCR. TCRdb passed the multiplex PCR reads through MiXCR, listing each CDR3 protein once. The sample yields roughly 840,000 distinct CDR3 sequences, more than 30% seen once. The sample consisted of blood. Receptors originate from a man between 18 and 35 years old with Graves' hyperthyroidism.

This clonotype was seen more than once but under ten times. The chain couples TRBV7-2 to TRBJ1-5; D is unclear. Deletions cut 5 bases from V and 7 bases from J, with 18 bases between. CDR3 length: 15 amino acids. Germline-derived CDR1 and CDR2 are SGHTA and FQGNSA. CDR3 nucleotides: TGTGCCAGCAGCCAAGGAAGGCAGTTAGGACAGCCCCAGCATTTT. It specifies CASSQGRQLGQPQHF.

Of note for this clonotype: Germline and junction disagree at one end, which may indicate a read error. V usage is TRBV10-3 and J usage is TRBJ1-3, with D possibly matching TRBD1 (6 bases). The CDR3 runs to 14 residues. Germline CDR1 and CDR2: ENHRY and SYGVKD. The CDR3 nucleotides are TGTGCCACCCTTGACAGGAGCTCTGGAAACGCCATATATTTT. This encodes CATLDRSSGNAIYF.

This rearrangement joins TRBV10-3 to TRBJ1-5, with TRBD1 as a possible D gene (6 bases). With 10 bases removed from V and 2 bases from J, the gap between germline ends came to 21 bases. CDR3 length equals 16 residues. CDR1 is ENHRY, CDR2 SYGVKD, per germline. The CDR3 is CASRRGRGLGNQPQHF. Here the CDR3 DNA reads TGTGCCAGCAGGCGCGGCAGGGGATTGGGCAATCAGCCCCAGCATTTT.

The rearrangement joins TRBV7-9 to TRBJ1-4; D possibly corresponds to TRBD1 (5 bases). With 5 bases removed from V and 7 bases from J, the gap between germline ends came to 20 bases. Germline values: CDR1 SEHNR, CDR2 FQNEAQ (reference sequence). The CDR3 sequence is 16 residues long. For the CDR3, the DNA is TGTGCCAGCAGCCTCGGGAACCTAAGGGGCGTTGAAAAACTGTTTTTT. Translated: CASSLGNLRGVEKLFF.

The chain has TRBV20-1 and TRBJ1-4, with D perhaps matching TRBD1 (5 bases). Deletions cut 1 base from V and 8 bases from J, with 8 bases between. The V gene's germline CDR1 is DFQATT and CDR2 SNEGSKA (reference sequence). The CDR3 is made up of 12 amino acids. CDR3 loop: CSARAGGEKLFF. The DNA for the CDR3 is TGCAGTGCTAGAGCGGGGGGAGAAAAACTGTTTTTT.